The clone carrying this T cell receptor (beta chain) was detected many times. Its antigen is unknown. Both groups were predominantly of Caucasian heritage. Heparinized whole blood, about 4.5 to 9 ml, came from each donor. Profiled with immunoSEQ multiplex PCR; TCRdb holds only in-frame clones, not every one. The sample holds 40,000 to 45,000 clones, and no clone turns up only once. This sample is part of a study of T cell clonality in common variable immunodeficiency. Study-wide results and caveats: Authors noted CVID clonality's cause needs subpopulation repertoire sequencing. Repertoire-complication correlations in CVID were limited by patient heterogeneity.

The TCR was taken from a person between 18 and 69 years old in good health. The sample consisted of peripheral blood mononuclear cells.

CDR3: CASSLVTGYYGYTF. The sequenced part of the CDR3 DNA is TGTGCCAGCAGCTTGGTAACAGGGTACTATGGC. V is TRBV5-4 and J is TRBJ1-2, with a tentative D call TRBD1 (6 bases). The DNA ends 3 residues before the CDR3 does, and the rest of the CDR3 is filled in from the germline J gene. The CDR3 is made up of 14 amino acids. Germline CDR1 is SGHNT and CDR2 is YYREEE (reference sequence). With 0 bases removed from V and 3 bases from J, the gap between germline ends came to 9 bases.